These 17 T cell receptor beta chains were sequenced from one sample in a study of OX40 agonist ivuxolimab in advanced cancers. The protocol was immunoSEQ multiplex PCR, while the TCRdb copy is restricted to in-frame clones and leaves out a portion. This table has roughly 76,000 clones, 84% appearing once. Sample: CD4+ or CD8+ T cells sorted from blood, taken in a trial of the OX40 agonist ivuxolimab. These receptors all stem from an adult with an advanced solid tumor such as melanoma, head and neck, liver or kidney cancer.

This clone was observed a handful of times. CDR3 sequence reads: CASSEAYNSPLHF. CDR3 bases: TGCGCCAGCAGTGAGGCATATAATTCACCCCTCCACTTT. This chain connects TRBV10-2 to TRBJ1-6; D gene unclear. CDR1 and CDR2 (germline): WSHSY, SAAADI. This CDR3 comprises 13 residues. Trimming took off 2 bases at V and 4 bases at J, with 3 bases between the two ends.

The chain uses TRBV7-8 and TRBJ1-6, with 9 positions matching TRBD1. In germline, CDR1 is SGHVS, CDR2 FQNEAQ. The CDR3 has 19 residues. The trim removed 5 bases at V and 5 bases at J, leaving 16 bases unmatched. This CDR3 is CASSLLTGQGFSDNSPLHF. The CDR3 DNA sequence: TGTGCCAGCAGCCTATTGACGGGACAGGGCTTCTCGGATAATTCACCCCTCCACTTT.

CDR3 region: CASSPDRGKANEQFF. The CDR3 region has the DNA TGTGCCAGCAGTCCAGACAGGGGGAAAGCCAATGAGCAGTTCTTC. V is TRBV6-5 and J is TRBJ2-1; 9 bases agree with TRBD1. The CDR3 runs to 15 residues. Per germline, CDR1 MNHEY and CDR2 SVGAGI. Germline trimming cut 5 bases from V and 6 bases from J; bases unmatched to any gene: 8.

V is TRBV7-2 and J is TRBJ1-5; 9 nucleotides agree with TRBD1. This CDR3 has 15 residues. The V gene end was trimmed by 5 bases and the J gene end by 5 bases; junction bases not matched to a gene: 7. CDR1 is SGHTA, CDR2 FQGNSA, per germline. CDR3 in amino acids: CASSQTGGADQPQHF. The CDR3 DNA reads TGTGCCAGCAGCCAAACAGGGGGCGCGGATCAGCCCCAGCATTTT.

This chain joins TRBV4-1 and TRBJ2-7; D is unresolved. Per the germline V gene, CDR1 is MGHRA and CDR2 is YSYEKL. This CDR3 has 12 residues. Trimming removed 6 bases from V and 4 bases from J, with 10 bases in between. DNA for the CDR3: TGCGCCAGCAGTGAGGCCGTATACGAGCAGTACTTC. Its protein is CASSEAVYEQYF.

On this clone: An end of the junction differs from the germline gene, which may be a read error. The rearrangement joins TRBV4-3 to TRBJ2-5; 10 positions agree with TRBD2. Germline CDR1 is LGHNA and CDR2 is YSLEER. The CDR3 runs to 12 residues. DNA of the CDR3: TGCGCCAGCAGCCAAGTTGCGGGACTAGCGCACTTC. Translation: CASSQVAGLAHF.

Written as DNA, the CDR3 is TGTGCCAGCAGTTTATCGTGGGCCCACTCTGGAAACACCATATATTTT. Its translation: CASSLSWAHSGNTIYF. The V call is TRBV27, the J call TRBJ1-3; D is uncertain. The V gene lost 0 bases and the J gene lost 0 bases, with 9 bases spanning the gap. CDR1 is MNHEY and CDR2 is SMNVEV in the germline V gene (reference sequence). The CDR3 sequence is 16 residues long.

The V call is TRBV6-5, the J call TRBJ1-1; 8 nucleotides match TRBD1. V was pared by 10 bases and J by 6 bases, with 10 bases of the junction left unmatched. This CDR3 region has 13 residues. Germline CDR1 reads MNHEY; CDR2 reads SVGAGI. CDR3 in DNA: TGTGCCACCCTACGGGGGACAGGCGCTGAAGCTTTCTTT. The encoded protein is CATLRGTGAEAFF.

The V and J genes are TRBV7-2 and TRBJ1-5; TRBD1 aligns across 8 bases. The germline gives CDR1 SGHTA, CDR2 FQGNSA. J gave up 2 bases and V 8 bases, and 11 bases lay outside the gene matches. This CDR3 has 16 residues. The CDR3 DNA is TGTGCCAGCCGATCAGGGGGCGATTTGGGCAATCAGCCCCAGCATTTT. It yields the protein CASRSGGDLGNQPQHF. The variable domain in full, completed from reference TRBV7-2 and TRBJ1-5, reads GAGVSQSPSNKVTEKGKDVELRCDPISGHTALYWYRQSLGQGLEFLIYFQGNSAPDKSGLPSDRFSAERTGGSVSTLTIQRTQQEDSAVYLCASRSGGDLGNQPQHFGDGTRLSIL.

The rearrangement joins TRBV5-1 to TRBJ2-7, with 10 bases identical to TRBD2. Per germline, CDR1 SGHRS and CDR2 YFSETQ. The junction had 3 bases not matched to a gene; V was cut back by 0 bases and J by 3 bases. The CDR3 has 15 amino acids. CDR3 DNA: TGCGCCAGCAGCTTGGGGACTAGCGGAGGCTACGAGCAGTACTTC. It is translated as CASSLGTSGGYEQYF.

This clone was seen a few times. The genes are TRBV19 and TRBJ2-5; TRBD1 matches at 8 bases. The CDR3 length is 14 residues. The V segment lost 3 bases and the J segment 3 bases; nucleotides outside the gene matches: 3. Germline loops: CDR1 LNHDA, CDR2 SQIVND (reference sequence). The CDR3 DNA reads TGTGCCAGTAGTATCCAGGGGGCCGAAGAGACCCAGTACTTC. Amino acids: CASSIQGAEETQYF. Full variable domain (rest looked up from reference TRBV19 and TRBJ2-5): DGGITQSPKYLFRKEGQNVTLSCEQNLNHDAMYWYRQDPGQGLRLIYYSQIVNDFQKGDIAEGYSVSREKKESFPLTVTSAQKNPTAFYLCASSIQGAEETQYFGPGTRLLVL.

V is TRBV11-2 and J is TRBJ2-1; the match to TRBD1 covers 7 bases. Trimming took 1 base from V and 4 from J; bases not matched to a gene: 7. Germline loops: CDR1 SGHAT, CDR2 FQNNGV. The CDR3 totals 16 residues. CDR3 in amino acids: CASSLAQKGAYNEQFF. The DNA for the CDR3 is TGTGCCAGCAGCTTAGCGCAAAAGGGGGCGTACAATGAGCAGTTCTTC.

The V and J genes are TRBV19 and TRBJ2-1, with 9 bases lining up with TRBD2. Germline trimming cut 5 bases from V and 3 bases from J; bases unmatched to any gene: 17. The CDR3 runs to 19 residues. The V gene's germline CDR1 is LNHDA and CDR2 SQIVND (reference sequence). In DNA, the CDR3 is TGTGCCAGTAGTCCAACCCTGAGACTAGCGGCACGGAACTACAATGAGCAGTTCTTC. It yields the protein CASSPTLRLAARNYNEQFF.

The chain is built from TRBV6-6 and TRBJ1-2, with D hard to call. V shed 8 bases and J shed 8 bases, with 18 bases lying between them. There are 13 residues in the CDR3. The germline V gene has CDR1 MNHNY and CDR2 SVGAGI (reference sequence). The CDR3 DNA reads as TGTGCCAGCCATACCGCGTGGACGGTAGGCTACACCTTC. This codes for CASHTAWTVGYTF.

V gene TRBV2 combines with J gene TRBJ1-1; 7 bases line up with TRBD1. Germline values: CDR1 SNHLY, CDR2 FYNNEI. CDR3 length: 15 amino acids. Trimming removed 6 bases from V and 5 bases from J; junction bases left unmatched: 12. The CDR3 spells CASRDRFPRATEAFF. In DNA form, the CDR3 reads TGTGCCAGCAGGGACAGGTTTCCCAGAGCAACTGAAGCTTTCTTT.

The CDR3 loop reads CASSKAETGRSTNEKLFF. The CDR3 DNA reads TGTGCCAGCAGCAAAGCGGAGACAGGGAGATCAACTAATGAAAAACTGTTTTTT. The chain carries TRBV21-1 and TRBJ1-4; the table names TRBD1, a call not compared with the DNA. TRBV21-1 is marked as a pseudogene. CDR3 length: 18 amino acids.

The rearrangement uses TRBV7-9 and TRBJ1-1; 7 bases align to TRBD1. V shed 4 bases, J shed 10 bases, and the junction held 9 bases outside the gene matches. The CDR3 consists of 13 residues. In germline, CDR1 is SEHNR, CDR2 FQNEAQ (reference sequence). CDR3 loop: CASSSGTAKAAFF. For the CDR3, the DNA is TGTGCCAGCAGCTCCGGGACAGCCAAGGCAGCTTTCTTT.